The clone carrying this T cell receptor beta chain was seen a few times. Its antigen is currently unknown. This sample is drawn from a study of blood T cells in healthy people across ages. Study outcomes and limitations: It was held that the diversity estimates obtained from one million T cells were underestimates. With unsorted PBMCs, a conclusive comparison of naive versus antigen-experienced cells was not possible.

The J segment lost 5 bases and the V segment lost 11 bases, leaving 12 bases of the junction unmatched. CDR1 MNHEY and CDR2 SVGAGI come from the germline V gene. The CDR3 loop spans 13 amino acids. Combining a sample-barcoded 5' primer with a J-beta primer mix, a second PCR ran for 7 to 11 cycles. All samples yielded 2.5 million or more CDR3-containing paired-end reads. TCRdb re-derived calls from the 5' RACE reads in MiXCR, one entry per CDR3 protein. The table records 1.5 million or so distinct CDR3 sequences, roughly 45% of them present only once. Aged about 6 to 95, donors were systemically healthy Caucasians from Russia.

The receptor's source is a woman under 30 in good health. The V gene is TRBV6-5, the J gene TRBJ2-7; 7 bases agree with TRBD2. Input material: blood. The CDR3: CACHGTTLHEQYF. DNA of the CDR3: TGTGCCTGCCACGGGACTACCCTCCACGAGCAGTACTTC.